The 31 T cell receptor beta chains below all came from one sample that was sequenced in a study of OX40 agonist ivuxolimab in advanced cancers. Only in-frame clones appear in the TCRdb table, and some are missing; sequencing was by immunoSEQ multiplex PCR. The sample contains around 40,000 clones, roughly 90% of which appear only once. The source material was CD4+ or CD8+ T cells sorted from blood, sampled in a trial of the OX40 agonist ivuxolimab. The receptor source for this set is an adult with an advanced solid tumor such as melanoma, head and neck, liver or kidney cancer.

The gene calls are TRBV21-1 and TRBJ1-5; the table's D call, TRBD1, was not checked against the DNA. TRBV21-1 represents a pseudogene. This CDR3 comprises 18 residues. CDR3 coding DNA: TGTGCCAGCAGCACCTGGGACAGGGGGCTGTCTCGCAATCAGCCCCAGCATTTT. The encoded protein is CASSTWDRGLSRNQPQHF.

V and J are TRBV6-6 and TRBJ2-3; 8 bases are shared with TRBD1. From germline, CDR1 is MNHNY and CDR2 SVGAGI (reference sequence). The CDR3 is made up of 15 amino acids. Trimming removed 6 bases from V and 4 bases from J; junction bases left unmatched: 9. CDR3 protein: CASRGTGQGSDTQYF. The DNA of the CDR3 is TGTGCCAGCAGGGGAACCGGACAGGGATCAGATACGCAGTATTTT.

The chain is built from TRBV5-6 and TRBJ1-5, with a tentative D call TRBD1 (6 bases). Trimming removed 4 bases at V and 2 bases at J, with 10 bases between. CDR1 and CDR2 from the germline V gene are SGHDT and YYEEEE. The CDR3 length is 14 residues. CDR3 sequence: CASSTGRGNQPQHF. The CDR3 DNA reads as TGTGCCAGCAGCACAGGGAGAGGCAATCAGCCCCAGCATTTT.

As for this clone: Germline and junction disagree at one end, which may indicate a read error. This sample also contains other DNA sequences that code for the same CDR3. The V gene is TRBV5-1, the J gene TRBJ1-1, with D possibly TRBD1 on 5 matching bases. Looked up from germline, CDR1 is SGHRS and CDR2 is YFSETQ. The CDR3 sequence is 14 residues long. DNA for the CDR3: TGCGCCAGCAGCACTGGGACGGAGAACACTGAGGCTTTCTTT. The encoded protein is CASSTGTENTEAFF.

This clone was counted once. This sequence joins TRBV11-3 and TRBJ2-7; D might be TRBD2 (7 bases). The CDR3 runs to 13 residues. Looked up from germline, CDR1 is SGHNT and CDR2 is YENEEA. V dropped 2 bases and J dropped 7 bases, with 12 bases sitting between them. CDR3 DNA: TGTGCCAGCAGCTTAATTAGGGGGGGTGAGCAGTACTTC. This translates into CASSLIRGGEQYF.

The rearrangement joins TRBV7-9 to TRBJ2-1; D is unresolved. The CDR3 has 11 amino acids. Germline CDR1 is SEHNR and CDR2 is FQNEAQ (reference sequence). The V gene lost 1 base and the J gene lost 9 bases, with 4 bases spanning the gap. The CDR3 DNA reads TGTGCCAGCAGCTTAGAAGGTGAGCAGTTCTTC. This encodes CASSLEGEQFF.

V gene TRBV28 combines with J gene TRBJ1-2; D not certain. The CDR3 extends over 15 amino acids. Germline V gene data show CDR1 as MDHEN and CDR2 as SYDVKM. V was cut by 3 bases and J by 3 bases, with 14 bases left in between. The CDR3 loop reads CASSLSVSRYYGYTF. The CDR3 DNA is TGTGCCAGCAGTTTGTCAGTTTCGCGGTACTATGGCTACACCTTC.

This clone was seen a few times. The V call is TRBV5-4, the J call TRBJ2-6, with D unresolved. This CDR3 has 15 residues. The ends were cut back, 0 bases at V and 0 bases at J, with 4 bases in the middle. Germline loops: CDR1 SGHNT, CDR2 YYREEE (reference sequence). In DNA, the CDR3 is TGTGCCAGCAGCTTGGACAGCTCTGGGGCCAACGTCCTGACTTTC. Residues: CASSLDSSGANVLTF.

The rearrangement links TRBV7-2 to TRBJ2-5; 9 nucleotides line up with TRBD1. V was clipped by 2 bases and J by 5 bases; unmatched bases: 12. The germline gives CDR1 SGHTA, CDR2 FQGNSA. This CDR3 spans 17 amino acids. The CDR3 DNA reads as TGTGCCAGCAGCTTATCCCGGACAGGGGCGAGACGGGAGACCCAGTACTTC. As protein: CASSLSRTGARRETQYF.

The rearrangement links TRBV7-9 to TRBJ1-1, with a possible D match to TRBD1 (5 bases). CDR3 length equals 15 residues. Germline V CDR1 and CDR2: SEHNR, FQNEAQ (reference sequence). Trimming removed 5 bases from V and 0 bases from J, with 13 bases in between. This CDR3 is CASSPREGMNTEAFF. The CDR3 coding sequence is TGTGCCAGCAGCCCTAGAGAGGGGATGAACACTGAAGCTTTCTTT.

This sequence joins TRBV19 and TRBJ2-1; D not resolved. V dropped 5 bases and J dropped 0 bases, with 17 bases sitting between them. The CDR3 is 17 residues long. Germline-derived CDR1 and CDR2 are LNHDA and SQIVND (reference sequence). The CDR3 nucleotides are TGTGCCAGTAGTCCCAGCCCTCGGAAGAGCTCCTACAATGAGCAGTTCTTC. Translated: CASSPSPRKSSYNEQFF.

The chain joins TRBV12-5 to TRBJ1-2, with D tentatively TRBD1 (6 bases). This CDR3 contains 14 residues. The germline V and J ends were trimmed by 4 bases and 8 bases, with 17 bases remaining between them. The germline gives CDR1 LGHNT, CDR2 FRNRAP. The CDR3 here is CASGSGTNHGGYTF. The CDR3 DNA follows: TGTGCTAGTGGTTCAGGGACAAATCACGGCGGCTACACCTTC.

V gene TRBV7-8 combines with J gene TRBJ2-7; D may match TRBD1 or TRBD2 (7 bases each). Germline CDR1 SGHVS, CDR2 FQNEAQ. Trimming cost V 5 bases and J 0 bases, with 17 bases left between them. The CDR3 loop spans 16 amino acids. CDR3 sequence reads: CASSPGRGLHSYEQYF. CDR3 in DNA: TGTGCCAGCAGCCCGGGGAGGGGGCTTCACTCCTACGAGCAGTACTTC.

The chain links TRBV7-9 to TRBJ2-2; D not resolved. Trimming cost V 7 bases and J 2 bases, with 17 bases left between them. CDR1 is SEHNR, CDR2 FQNEAQ, per germline (reference sequence). CDR3 length equals 16 residues. CDR3 sequence: CASTPHRVENTGELFF. CDR3 DNA: TGTGCCAGCACCCCCCACCGGGTAGAAAACACCGGGGAGCTGTTTTTT.

The rearrangement links TRBV6-5 to TRBJ1-2, with D possibly being TRBD1 (5 bases). Germline lookup yields CDR1 MNHEY and CDR2 SVGAGI. This CDR3 is 15 amino acids long. The V end lost 6 bases, the J end lost 1 base, and 15 bases lay between the germline ends. DNA of the CDR3: TGTGCCAGCAGGGAATCGACAGTGGTTAACTATGGCTACACCTTC. Protein product: CASRESTVVNYGYTF.

The V call is TRBV7-9, the J call TRBJ2-7; D remains unclear. Germline V CDR1 and CDR2: SEHNR, FQNEAQ (reference sequence). Trimming took off 5 bases at V and 2 bases at J, with 10 bases between the two ends. The CDR3 totals 13 residues. The DNA of the CDR3 is TGTGCCAGCAGCAGGGCAGTACCCTACGAGCAGTACTTC. Translated, it gives CASSRAVPYEQYF.

CDR3 residues: CASSDGRAHYEQYF. The CDR3 coding sequence is TGTGCCAGCAGTGATGGCAGGGCCCACTACGAGCAGTACTTC. The chain carries TRBV2 and TRBJ2-7; D is possibly TRBD1 (5 bases). The germline V gene encodes CDR1 SNHLY and CDR2 FYNNEI. CDR3 size: 14 residues. The V and J ends lost 3 bases and 3 bases respectively, with 12 bases between them.

This clone was seen only once. The rearrangement joins TRBV29-1 to TRBJ1-1; 8 nucleotides align to TRBD1. J was trimmed by 4 bases and V by 1 base; bases with no gene match: 8. Germline V gene lookup returns CDR1 SQVTM and CDR2 ANQGSEA. The CDR3 contains 15 residues. CDR3 sequence (DNA): TGCAGCGTTGAAGGTACAGGGGGAGCGATCACTGAAGCTTTCTTT. This gives the protein CSVEGTGGAITEAFF.

The sample holds one count of this clone. The CDR3 protein is CASSQTDGEEKLFF. CDR3 nucleotide sequence: TGTGCCAGCAGTCAGACCGACGGTGAAGAAAAACTGTTTTTT. This chain links TRBV4-2 with TRBJ1-4; D not certain. The CDR3 contains 14 residues. CDR1 and CDR2 from the germline V gene are LGHNA and YNFKEQ. V was shortened by 6 bases and J by 8 bases, with 16 bases between the two germline ends.

The gene calls are TRBV19 and TRBJ2-7; maybe TRBD1 (6 bases). V gave up 4 bases and J gave up 4 bases, with 14 bases separating them. The CDR3 length is 14 residues. Germline loops: CDR1 LNHDA, CDR2 SQIVND (reference sequence). DNA for the CDR3: TGTGCCAGTAGTAGGCAGGGGAATTATTACGAGCAGTACTTC. Encoded protein: CASSRQGNYYEQYF.

This sequence joins TRBV6-5 and TRBJ1-3; D not certain. CDR1 and CDR2 (germline): MNHEY, SVGAGI. This CDR3 has 15 residues. V gave up 2 bases and J gave up 0 bases, with 8 bases separating them. CDR3: CASSYRWSSGNTIYF. CDR3 DNA: TGTGCCAGCAGTTACAGGTGGAGCTCTGGAAACACCATATATTTT.

The gene calls are TRBV10-3 and TRBJ1-6; D remains ambiguous. V lost 0 bases and J lost 8, with 17 bases in between. The CDR3 totals 17 residues. Germline V gives CDR1 ENHRY, CDR2 SYGVKD. CDR3 DNA: TGTGCCATCAGTGAGTCAGGCAGTTTCCCAAGGGATTCACCCCTCCACTTT. Translation: CAISESGSFPRDSPLHF.

This clone has a handful of counts. The chain joins TRBV11-2 to TRBJ2-5; D gene ambiguous. V lost 5 bases and J 2 bases, leaving 12 bases between the germline ends. CDR3 length equals 14 residues. CDR1 is SGHAT and CDR2 is FQNNGV in the germline V gene. The CDR3 DNA reads as TGTGCCAGCAGCCCCTCTTATGGGCAAGAGACCCAGTACTTC. Protein sequence: CASSPSYGQETQYF.

In the case of this clone: Without the conserved terminal phenylalanine or tryptophan, this CDR3 likely stems from a read error. The genes are TRBV19 and TRBJ1-6; possible D gene TRBD1, 5 bases. V dropped 5 bases and J dropped 14 bases, with 22 bases sitting between them. CDR3 length: 15 amino acids. In germline, CDR1 is LNHDA, CDR2 SQIVND (reference sequence). The CDR3 DNA is TGTGCCAGTAGTTCTCGGGGACCCTTCCGATCCACCCTCCACCTT. It specifies CASSSRGPFRSTLHL.

This chain connects TRBV19 to TRBJ1-6, with TRBD1 identical over 10 bases. V was pared by 7 bases and J by 10 bases, with 7 bases of the junction left unmatched. The CDR3 contains 14 residues. Germline V lookup: CDR1 LNHDA, CDR2 SQIVND (reference sequence). The CDR3 here is CASTSGQGSSPLHF. The CDR3, as DNA: TGTGCCAGTACCTCGGGACAGGGGTCGTCACCCCTCCACTTT.

About this clone: No conserved phenylalanine or tryptophan is present at the end of the CDR3, so a read error is the likely explanation. The DNA is omitted, as the CDR3 cannot be located on it reliably, and the CDR3 follows TCRdb's listing. The chain has TRBV2 and TRBJ2-7; the table's D call, TRBD1, was not checked against the DNA. With termini counted, the CDR3 has 12 amino acids. Germline lookup yields CDR1 SNHLY and CDR2 FYNNEI. CDR3 in amino acids: CASSEALSGKRL.

This rearrangement joins TRBV4-2 to TRBJ2-7; 8 bases fit TRBD1. The CDR3 has 16 residues. V dropped 0 bases and J dropped 6; count of bases not matched to a gene: 10. Germline CDR1 reads LGHNA; CDR2 reads YNFKEQ. The CDR3 coding sequence is TGTGCCAGCAGCCAAGATACGAGACAGGGGCAAGGCGAGCAGTACTTC. Translation gives CASSQDTRQGQGEQYF.

CDR3: CASSQAGGGYGYTF. In DNA form, the CDR3 reads TGTGCCAGCAGCCAAGCCGGCGGGGGCTATGGCTACACCTTC. The chain links TRBV5-4 to TRBJ1-2, with a tentative D call TRBD1 (5 bases). Germline CDR1 reads SGHNT; CDR2 reads YYREEE (reference sequence). This CDR3 spans 14 amino acids. Trimming took 4 bases from V and 4 from J, leaving 14 bases between them.

This chain joins TRBV2 and TRBJ2-5; D call uncertain. CDR1 is SNHLY, CDR2 FYNNEI, per germline. The CDR3 consists of 13 residues. Trimming took off 6 bases at V and 3 bases at J, with 11 bases between the two ends. The CDR3 coding sequence is TGTGCCAGCAGGTTGACGGTAGAAGAGACCCAGTACTTC. Its protein is CASRLTVEETQYF. The whole variable domain, remainder taken from reference TRBV2 and TRBJ2-5, is EPEVTQTPSHQVTQMGQEVILRCVPISNHLYFYWYRQILGQKVEFLVSFYNNEISEKSEIFDDQFSVERPDGSNFTLKIRSTKLEDSAMYFCASRLTVEETQYFGPGTRLLVL.

V is TRBV19 and J is TRBJ2-1; 9 bases map to TRBD1. The CDR3 has 15 amino acids. Trimming took 4 bases from V and 9 from J; bases not matched to a gene: 10. Germline CDR1 is LNHDA and CDR2 is SQIVND (reference sequence). CDR3 DNA: TGTGCCAGTAGTAGATTTGGGACAGGGTCGAGTGAGCAGTTCTTC. This translates into CASSRFGTGSSEQFF. Full variable domain (missing parts from reference TRBV19 and TRBJ2-1): DGGITQSPKYLFRKEGQNVTLSCEQNLNHDAMYWYRQDPGQGLRLIYYSQIVNDFQKGDIAEGYSVSREKKESFPLTVTSAQKNPTAFYLCASSRFGTGSSEQFFGPGTRLTVL.

V usage is TRBV4-3 and J usage is TRBJ1-6; D unresolved. The CDR3 totals 14 residues. V lost 6 bases, J lost 10 bases, and 16 bases lay in between. Germline V gives CDR1 LGHNA, CDR2 YSLEER. For the CDR3, the DNA is TGCGCCAGCAGTCTGGGCCCGAGAGGGTCACCCCTCCACTTT. It encodes CASSLGPRGSPLHF.